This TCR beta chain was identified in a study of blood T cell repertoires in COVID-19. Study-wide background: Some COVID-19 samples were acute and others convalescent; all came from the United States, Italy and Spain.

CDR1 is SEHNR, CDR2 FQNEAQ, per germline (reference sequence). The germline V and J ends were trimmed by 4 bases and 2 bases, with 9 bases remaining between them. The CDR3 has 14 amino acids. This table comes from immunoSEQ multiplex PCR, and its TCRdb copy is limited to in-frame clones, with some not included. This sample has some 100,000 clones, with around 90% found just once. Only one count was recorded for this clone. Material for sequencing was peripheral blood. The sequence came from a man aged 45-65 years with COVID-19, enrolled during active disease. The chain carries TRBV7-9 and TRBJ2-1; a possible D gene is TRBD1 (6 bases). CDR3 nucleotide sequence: TGTGCCAGCAGCTATGCAGGGGCCTACAATGAGCAGTTCTTC. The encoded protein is CASSYAGAYNEQFF. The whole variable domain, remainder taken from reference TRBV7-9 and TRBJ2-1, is DTGVSQNPRHKITKRGQNVTFRCDPISEHNRLYWYRQTLGQGPEFLTYFQNEAQLEKSRLLSDRFSAERPKGSFSTLEIQRTEQGDSAMYLCASSYAGAYNEQFFGPGTRLTVL.